This TCR beta chain was identified in a study of T cell responses to AZD1222 COVID-19 vaccine. General observations from the study: In the spike-specific TCR repertoire, nearly half reportedly target unmutated variant regions.

Sequenced by immunoSEQ multiplex PCR; TCRdb stores in-frame clones only, minus some. The sample consists of 100,000 to 150,000 clones, about 91% of them appearing once. This CDR3 region has 13 residues. Trimming removed 4 bases from V and 1 base from J, with 7 bases in between. CDR1 is LGHDT, CDR2 YNNKEL, per germline (reference sequence). Concerning this clone: Its antigen remains unidentified.

V and J are TRBV3-1 (or the pseudogene TRBV3-2) and TRBJ2-5, with D possibly TRBD2 on 5 matching bases. This TCR derives from an adult in good health. The source was peripheral blood, collected on day 0 of AZD1222 vaccination. The CDR3 reads CASSPDSQETQYF. The DNA of the CDR3 is TGTGCCAGCAGCCCGGACTCCCAAGAGACCCAGTACTTC.